The subject of this entry is one T cell receptor beta chain. The antigen it recognizes is unknown. No clone much larger than this one lies a single base away; base qualities are absent. The protocol used for the library was the immunoSEQ multiplex PCR assay. From pancreatic genomic DNA, the TCRbeta CDR3 region along with adjacent sequences was amplified and then sequenced. Turning to the authors' computational methods: Repertoire diversity was assessed as a mean normalized Shannon-Wiener index, and productive clonality and productive rearrangement counts were also measured. The nonparametric Mann-Whitney U test was used to compare repertoire metrics between the control and chronic pancreatitis groups. A clonotype counted as shared when its CDR3beta sequence had identical amino acid composition and length across subjects. TCRdb's version of the immuneACCESS table is confined to in-frame rearrangements and falls short of the full clone set. An unresolved V gene accounts for under half of the shortfall where checked; the remainder is of unknown origin. The V and J calls and clone size are taken from that table; D and trimming were inferred from the DNA. This sample lists several thousand clones; more than 65% were detected once. Clones ranked in the top ten supply less than 9.5% of the sample.

This specimen belongs to a study of immune characteristics of hereditary and idiopathic chronic pancreatitis. For the wider study: The study examined local immune cells and TCRbeta repertoires in the pancreas in hereditary and idiopathic chronic pancreatitis, using control pancreases from organ donors for comparison. In total, 4 or 5 control pancreases, 7 hereditary chronic pancreatitis pancreases and roughly six idiopathic chronic pancreatitis pancreases underwent TCRbeta sequencing. Minimal in vitro experimental manipulation of pancreas-infiltrating T cells was the reason the gDNA-based approach was selected. The paper as a whole reports these results and caveats: Patient tissue was available only at the time of TPIAT, so disease duration differences may have influenced immune findings. Among roughly 13 chronic pancreatitis patients, higher numbers of productive TCR rearrangements went along with higher disease severity scores, showing a positive correlation. Chronic pancreatitis caused by alcohol use was not included in the study. Significantly increased TCRbeta repertoire diversity and reduced clonality were observed in both chronic pancreatitis groups relative to controls.

Pancreas tissue with chronic pancreatitis was obtained from patients having total pancreatectomy with islet autotransplantation (TPIAT). No known history of diabetes was present in the included chronic pancreatitis patients. For TCRbeta sequencing, genomic DNA was extracted directly from bulk pancreas tissue without sorting T cells. At two US centers, pancreas tissues from patients and organ donors were collected on a consecutive basis. The specimen sequenced was pancreas tissue with hereditary chronic pancreatitis. The TCR was taken from a human donor with chronic pancreatitis.

The CDR3 loop reads CASSYERGRMTDTQYF. The DNA reads TGCGCCAGCAGCTATGAGCGGGGCAGGATGACAGATACGCAGTATTTT. Recombination joined TRBV5-1 with TRBJ2-3; 7 middle bases align to TRBD2. The cysteine opens and the phenylalanine closes a CDR3 of 16 amino acids. The entry retains the CDR3 DNA only, 48 bases that are in frame from base 1. V and J are trimmed by 3 bases and 3 bases, and the gene matches miss 10 bases of the junction. The germline V gene specifies SGHRS as CDR1 and YFSETQ as CDR2.